Listed below are T cell receptor beta chains from one sample, sequenced in a study of T cells after yellow fever vaccination. TCRdb called the 5' RACE reads again in MiXCR, with one record for every CDR3 protein. The sample contains fewer than 450,000 distinct CDR3 sequences, approximately 3.9% of which appear only once. The sample consisted of PBMCs, taken 5 days after the yellow fever booster vaccination. These receptor sequences come from a man aged 18 to 29 who received the YFV17D yellow fever vaccine. CDR3s include the opening cysteine and the closing phenylalanine or tryptophan. A D gene is named only where the DNA matches it firmly. A clone size is listed for some rows: how often the clone was seen (once, few, many), or a class if it is expanded.

clone size: -
V gene: TRBV20-1
J gene: TRBJ1-1
D gene: -
CDR3 DNA: TGCAGTGCTAGAGAGGTTGATTTTCCCTCTGAAGCTTTCTTT
CDR3 protein: CSAREVDFPSEAFF

clone size: few
V gene: TRBV6-2/TRBV6-3
J gene: TRBJ1-3
D gene: -
CDR3 DNA: TGTGCCAGCAGTCGGCACGGAAACACCATATATTTT
CDR3 protein: CASSRHGNTIYF

clone size: many
V gene: TRBV5-6
J gene: TRBJ2-7
D gene: -
CDR3 DNA: TGTGCCAGAAGCTTGGCCGGGTACGAGCAGTACTTC
CDR3 protein: CARSLAGYEQYF

clone size: -
V gene: TRBV5-1
J gene: TRBJ2-5
D gene: TRBD1
CDR3 DNA: TGCGCCAGCAGCTTGAAGGGACAGCAAGAGACCCAGTACTTC
CDR3 protein: CASSLKGQQETQYF

clone size: -
V gene: TRBV4-1
J gene: TRBJ2-3
D gene: TRBD2
CDR3 DNA: TGCGCCAGCAGCCAAGCTCTAGCGGAATCTTGGGATACGCAGTATTTT
CDR3 protein: CASSQALAESWDTQYF

clone size: many
V gene: TRBV5-1
J gene: TRBJ2-1
D gene: -
CDR3 DNA: TGCGCCAGCAGCTTGAGGGTGTGGGGCTCCTACAATGAGCAGTTCTTC
CDR3 protein: CASSLRVWGSYNEQFF

clone size: few
V gene: TRBV6-2/TRBV6-3
J gene: TRBJ1-1
D gene: -
CDR3 DNA: TGTGCCAGCAGTTACTCGAGATGGGGGCGTCGGAACACTGAAGCTTTCTTT
CDR3 protein: CASSYSRWGRRNTEAFF

clone size: few
V gene: TRBV11-3
J gene: TRBJ1-1
D gene: -
CDR3 DNA: TGTGCCAGCAGCCCTGACAAGAACACTGAAGCTTTCTTT
CDR3 protein: CASSPDKNTEAFF

clone size: few
V gene: TRBV6-1
J gene: TRBJ1-2
D gene: -
CDR3 DNA: TGTGCCAGCAGTGAAGCGTTGGGTAGGGGAACTGTATATGGCTACACCTTC
CDR3 protein: CASSEALGRGTVYGYTF

clone size: few
V gene: TRBV7-8
J gene: TRBJ1-1
D gene: -
CDR3 DNA: TGTGCCAGCAGCTACAGGGATTGGGGCCTCAACACTGAAGCTTTCTTT
CDR3 protein: CASSYRDWGLNTEAFF

clone size: -
V gene: TRBV19
J gene: TRBJ1-1
D gene: TRBD1
CDR3 DNA: TGTGCCAGTAGTATAGGTACAGGGGGCACTGAAGCTTTCTTT
CDR3 protein: CASSIGTGGTEAFF

clone size: -
V gene: TRBV6-5
J gene: TRBJ1-5
D gene: -
CDR3 DNA: TGTGCCAGCAGCCAAATCCAGGGAAATCAGCCCCAGCATTTT
CDR3 protein: CASSQIQGNQPQHF

clone size: few
V gene: TRBV12-3/TRBV12-4
J gene: TRBJ2-7
D gene: -
CDR3 DNA: TGTGCCAGCAGTTTTCTCGGGGGGCGATTGGTTTCCGAGCAGTACTTC
CDR3 protein: CASSFLGGRLVSEQYF

clone size: few
V gene: TRBV6-6
J gene: TRBJ1-1
D gene: TRBD1
CDR3 DNA: TGTGCCAGCAGTCACCGACAGGGGAGGAACACTGAAGCTTTCTTT
CDR3 protein: CASSHRQGRNTEAFF

clone size: many
V gene: TRBV10-2
J gene: TRBJ2-5
D gene: -
CDR3 DNA: TGCGCCAGCAGTGAGGAGGGGGGAGAGACCCAGTACTTC
CDR3 protein: CASSEEGGETQYF

clone size: -
V gene: TRBV19
J gene: TRBJ1-1
D gene: -
CDR3 DNA: TGTGCCAGTAGTATTCCGGGAGACGGTCCTTTTCAAGCTTTCTTT
CDR3 protein: CASSIPGDGPFQAFF

clone size: many
V gene: TRBV3-1
J gene: TRBJ2-4
D gene: TRBD2
CDR3 DNA: TGTGCCAGCAGCCCCGCCACGGGGGGGGTCGGGTACATTCAGTACTTC
CDR3 protein: CASSPATGGVGYIQYF

clone size: few
V gene: TRBV7-9
J gene: TRBJ1-1
D gene: -
CDR3 DNA: TGTGCCAGCAGCTTAGTGTTAAGAGGAACTGAAGCTTTCTTT
CDR3 protein: CASSLVLRGTEAFF

clone size: few
V gene: TRBV5-1
J gene: TRBJ2-5
D gene: TRBD2
CDR3 DNA: TGCGCCAGCAGCTTGGAGGCTAGCGGGGTACAAGAGACCCAGTACTTC
CDR3 protein: CASSLEASGVQETQYF

clone size: -
V gene: TRBV7-9
J gene: TRBJ2-1
D gene: TRBD2
CDR3 DNA: TGTGCCAGCAGCAACCATCGCGGGGGAAGGGAGAATGAGCAGTTCTTC
CDR3 protein: CASSNHRGGRENEQFF

clone size: -
V gene: TRBV5-1
J gene: TRBJ2-7
D gene: TRBD2
CDR3 DNA: TGCGCCAGCAGGGCGGGGGGCGGTATCCCTCCCGAGCAGTACTTC
CDR3 protein: CASRAGGGIPPEQYF

clone size: many
V gene: TRBV20-1
J gene: TRBJ2-5
D gene: -
CDR3 DNA: TGCAGTGCTAGTACGGGGTTGGTGTGGGAGACCCAGTACTTC
CDR3 protein: CSASTGLVWETQYF

clone size: few
V gene: TRBV5-1
J gene: TRBJ2-1
D gene: -
CDR3 DNA: TGCGCCAGCAGCTTGCTACAGGGAGGGTACAATGAGCAGTTCTTC
CDR3 protein: CASSLLQGGYNEQFF

clone size: few
V gene: TRBV19
J gene: TRBJ1-5
D gene: -
CDR3 DNA: TGTGCCAGTAGTATAGGGACAGAGCTAGGGCCCCAGCATTTT
CDR3 protein: CASSIGTELGPQHF

clone size: -
V gene: TRBV4-1
J gene: TRBJ1-2
D gene: TRBD1
CDR3 DNA: TGCGCCAGCAGCCAAGATCCCACCGGGACAGGGGCTGGTGGCTACACCTTC
CDR3 protein: CASSQDPTGTGAGGYTF

clone size: -
V gene: TRBV28
J gene: TRBJ2-4
D gene: -
CDR3 DNA: TGTGCCAGCTCCCCCACAGGACTAGCCAAAAACATTCAGTACTTC
CDR3 protein: CASSPTGLAKNIQYF

clone size: -
V gene: TRBV21-1
J gene: TRBJ2-5
D gene: -
CDR3 DNA: TGTGCCAGCAGCAAAGGGGTCAGGTCGGGTTGGGAAGAGACCCAGTACTTC
CDR3 protein: CASSKGVRSGWEETQYF

clone size: many
V gene: TRBV20-1
J gene: TRBJ2-1
D gene: TRBD2
CDR3 DNA: TGCAGTGCTAGTACGGGGGAGGGGCAGGGCAATGAGCAGTTCTTC
CDR3 protein: CSASTGEGQGNEQFF

clone size: many
V gene: TRBV4-3
J gene: TRBJ1-1
D gene: -
CDR3 DNA: TGCGCCAGCAGCCCGGGTACCTCCTTACACGCTGAAGCTTTCTTT
CDR3 protein: CASSPGTSLHAEAFF

clone size: -
V gene: TRBV30
J gene: TRBJ1-5
D gene: TRBD1
CDR3 DNA: TGTGCCTGGAGTATGACAGGGAATCAGCCCCAGCATTTT
CDR3 protein: CAWSMTGNQPQHF

clone size: many
V gene: TRBV6-1
J gene: TRBJ1-1
D gene: -
CDR3 DNA: TGTGCCAGCAAGGAGAACACTGAAGCTTTCTTT
CDR3 protein: CASKENTEAFF

clone size: -
V gene: TRBV29-1
J gene: TRBJ2-3
D gene: -
CDR3 DNA: TGCAGCGTTGGAGCAGGAAGCACAGATACGCAGTATTTT
CDR3 protein: CSVGAGSTDTQYF

clone size: -
V gene: TRBV7-2
J gene: TRBJ2-2
D gene: -
CDR3 DNA: TGTGCCAGCAGCTTAGTTGTTGGTCTAAACACCGGGGAGCTGTTTTTT
CDR3 protein: CASSLVVGLNTGELFF

clone size: -
V gene: TRBV7-9
J gene: TRBJ1-1
D gene: -
CDR3 DNA: TGTGCCAGCAGCTTAGAGGGGTCCAGTTCTAATTTCTTT
CDR3 protein: CASSLEGSSSNFF

clone size: many
V gene: TRBV12-3/TRBV12-4
J gene: TRBJ2-3
D gene: -
CDR3 DNA: TGTGCCAGCAGTCCCTACATCGAAACGCAGTATTTT
CDR3 protein: CASSPYIETQYF

clone size: -
V gene: TRBV4-3
J gene: TRBJ2-1
D gene: TRBD2
CDR3 DNA: TGCGCCAGCAGCCACGGGCTCGGGACTAGCGACGACAATGAGCAGTTCTTC
CDR3 protein: CASSHGLGTSDDNEQFF

clone size: many
V gene: TRBV29-1
J gene: TRBJ2-7
D gene: TRBD1
CDR3 DNA: TGCAGCGTTAAAGGGGGCGGGTTGTCCTACGAGCAGTACTTC
CDR3 protein: CSVKGGGLSYEQYF

clone size: -
V gene: TRBV19
J gene: TRBJ2-5
D gene: -
CDR3 DNA: TGTGCCAGTAGTATTCTGGCCGGCTCCCAAGAGACCCAGTACTTC
CDR3 protein: CASSILAGSQETQYF

clone size: few
V gene: TRBV20-1
J gene: TRBJ2-7
D gene: -
CDR3 DNA: TGCAGTGCTAGCGGAGACTACGAGCAGTACTTC
CDR3 protein: CSASGDYEQYF

clone size: many
V gene: TRBV7-2
J gene: TRBJ1-1
D gene: -
CDR3 DNA: TGTGCCAGCAGCTTTGGCACGGTGAACACTGAAGCTTTCTTT
CDR3 protein: CASSFGTVNTEAFF

clone size: few
V gene: TRBV6-2/TRBV6-3
J gene: TRBJ2-4
D gene: -
CDR3 DNA: TGTGCCAGCAGTTCACGCCGGAGTGTTCAGTACTTC
CDR3 protein: CASSSRRSVQYF

clone size: -
V gene: TRBV19
J gene: TRBJ1-5
D gene: -
CDR3 DNA: TGTGCCAGTAGTATCGGTGTCGAGCCTCCCATACATTTT
CDR3 protein: CASSIGVEPPIHF

clone size: many
V gene: TRBV7-9
J gene: TRBJ1-1
D gene: TRBD1
CDR3 DNA: TGTGCCAGCAGCCCACGGACAGGGGATCGTTGGACTGAAGCTTTCTTT
CDR3 protein: CASSPRTGDRWTEAFF

clone size: few
V gene: TRBV29-1
J gene: TRBJ2-1
D gene: -
CDR3 DNA: TGCAGCGTTGAAAGGTGGGGGGGCGTAGACAATGAGCAGTTCTTC
CDR3 protein: CSVERWGGVDNEQFF

clone size: few
V gene: TRBV20-1
J gene: TRBJ2-6
D gene: -
CDR3 DNA: TGCAGTGCCGTGGACAGTTCTGGGGCCAACGTCCTGACTTTC
CDR3 protein: CSAVDSSGANVLTF

clone size: many
V gene: TRBV2
J gene: TRBJ2-7
D gene: -
CDR3 DNA: TGTGCCAGCAGCTTCGCAGCGGGCGAGCAGTACTTC
CDR3 protein: CASSFAAGEQYF

clone size: many
V gene: TRBV5-5
J gene: TRBJ2-3
D gene: -
CDR3 DNA: TGTGCCAGCAGCTCCTTACTCCGAACGGCAGATACGCAGTATTTT
CDR3 protein: CASSSLLRTADTQYF

clone size: few
V gene: TRBV5-6
J gene: TRBJ2-7
D gene: TRBD1
CDR3 DNA: TGTGCCAGCAGCTTTGTCCGGGACAGGGTTTTCGGCGAGCAGTACTTC
CDR3 protein: CASSFVRDRVFGEQYF